The 32 T cell receptor beta chains below come from one sample, sequenced in a study of cytomegalovirus exposure and HLA in healthy donors. Researchers ran the PCR with 60 Vbeta and 13 Jbeta primers. Repertoires were generated with immunoSEQ multiplex PCR, while TCRdb's copy carries only in-frame clones and drops some. The sample includes 150,000 to 200,000 clones, 65% to 75% of them seen just once. Sequenced input: PBMCs. The source is a girl aged 10-17 years in good health and CMV-seronegative.

This chain joins TRBV4-1 and TRBJ2-1; TRBD2 might be the D (7 bases). Per the germline V gene, CDR1 is MGHRA and CDR2 is YSYEKL. The CDR3 extends over 15 amino acids. Trimming removed 6 bases from V and 5 bases from J, with 17 bases in between. CDR3 nucleotide sequence: TGCGCCAGCAGAGGGCAGAGGGGGGGGGACAATGAGCAGTTCTTC. This translates into CASRGQRGGDNEQFF.

This clone was observed a few times. The chain is built from TRBV7-9 and TRBJ2-7; 7 bases line up with TRBD1. The ends lost 2 bases at V and 6 bases at J; junction bases unmatched: 10. The CDR3 contains 15 residues. CDR1 SEHNR and CDR2 FQNEAQ come from the germline V gene (reference sequence). CDR3 nucleotide sequence: TGTGCCAGCAGCTTACCCGGGACAGCCAGAGGCGAGCAGTACTTC. Protein: CASSLPGTARGEQYF.

The chain couples TRBV19 to TRBJ1-5; D is unclear. CDR1 LNHDA and CDR2 SQIVND come from the germline V gene (reference sequence). The CDR3 sequence is 13 residues long. Trimming cost V 6 bases and J 3 bases, with 9 bases left between them. CDR3: CASRFSVNQPQHF. DNA for the CDR3: TGTGCCAGTAGGTTCTCAGTCAATCAGCCCCAGCATTTT.

This clone was observed a few times. This sequence joins TRBV7-9 and TRBJ2-2; 7 nucleotides agree with TRBD2. CDR1 SEHNR and CDR2 FQNEAQ come from the germline V gene (reference sequence). V lost 5 bases and J lost 6; bases outside the gene matches: 6. The CDR3 has 14 amino acids. Here the CDR3 DNA reads TGTGCCAGCAGCCCCGGGGGGTTTGCCGGGGAGCTGTTTTTT. This gives the protein CASSPGGFAGELFF.

The chain carries TRBV5-4 and TRBJ1-6, with 9 bases identical to TRBD1. The CDR3 is made up of 15 amino acids. V lost 4 bases to trimming and J lost 7 bases; unmatched junction nucleotides: 6. Germline V gene lookup returns CDR1 SGHNT and CDR2 YYREEE (reference sequence). The CDR3 protein is CASSPETGGNSPLHF. The CDR3 DNA sequence: TGTGCCAGCAGCCCGGAGACAGGGGGAAATTCACCCCTCCACTTT.

A remark on this clone: No conserved phenylalanine or tryptophan is present at the end of the CDR3, so a read error is the likely explanation. No DNA is shown, since the ends of the CDR3 on it are uncertain; the CDR3 is the one TCRdb lists. The rearrangement joins TRBV15 to TRBJ2-7; the D call in the table, TRBD1, was not verified against the DNA. CDR1 is LNHNV and CDR2 is YYDKDF in the germline V gene (reference sequence). The CDR3 is 12 amino acids in total, end residues counted. CDR3 sequence reads: CATSRDPVGHRL.

V gene TRBV7-9 combines with J gene TRBJ1-5, with D unresolved. Germline lookup yields CDR1 SEHNR and CDR2 FQNEAQ (reference sequence). V lost 5 bases and J 2 bases, leaving 10 bases between the germline ends. The CDR3 runs to 14 residues. The CDR3 DNA follows: TGTGCCAGCAGCCACTACGGAGGCAATCAGCCCCAGCATTTT. This codes for CASSHYGGNQPQHF.

This clone has just a few counts. V and J are TRBV10-1 and TRBJ2-3; 10 bases map to TRBD2. J was trimmed by 6 bases and V by 8 bases; bases with no gene match: 11. The CDR3 runs to 15 residues. Looked up from germline, CDR1 is WNHNN and CDR2 is SYGVQD (reference sequence). CDR3 protein: CASSGQAGGQDTQYF. The CDR3 DNA reads TGCGCCAGCTCCGGACAAGCGGGGGGGCAGGATACGCAGTATTTT.

V is TRBV4-1 and J is TRBJ2-7; 9 bases match TRBD2. Germline V CDR1 and CDR2: MGHRA, YSYEKL. This CDR3 has 17 amino acids. V was clipped by 2 bases and J by 0 bases; unmatched bases: 8. As DNA, the CDR3 is TGCGCCAGCAGCCAAAGAGGAGCGGGGGGCGACTCCTACGAGCAGTACTTC. Residues: CASSQRGAGGDSYEQYF.

This chain links TRBV5-1 with TRBJ1-2; TRBD1 agrees at 7 bases. Germline V lookup: CDR1 SGHRS, CDR2 YFSETQ. The CDR3 has 15 amino acids. Losses at the gene ends were 0 bases for V and 4 bases for J; bases not matched to a gene: 6. CDR3: CASSLAIGQAYGYTF. DNA of the CDR3: TGCGCCAGCAGCTTGGCAATTGGACAGGCCTATGGCTACACCTTC.

The V and J genes are TRBV2 and TRBJ1-4; the D gene is possibly TRBD1 (6 bases). The V end lost 7 bases, the J end lost 8 bases, and 17 bases lay between the germline ends. The CDR3 has 14 amino acids. Germline V gene sequence: CDR1 SNHLY, CDR2 FYNNEI. CDR3 nucleotide sequence: TGTGCCAGCACCCGAACAGGGACGGGCGAAAAACTGTTTTTT. Translation: CASTRTGTGEKLFF.

The rearrangement links TRBV6-5 to TRBJ1-2; D is possibly TRBD1 (6 bases). The CDR3 runs to 16 residues. V was pared by 4 bases and J by 8 bases, with 23 bases between. Germline V CDR1 and CDR2: MNHEY, SVGAGI. In DNA form, the CDR3 reads TGTGCCAGCAGTTTCTCAAGGGAGGGGGTAGCGGGCGGCTACACCTTC. It yields the protein CASSFSREGVAGGYTF.

The V call is TRBV4-1, the J call TRBJ1-1; D perhaps matches TRBD1 (6 bases). V was shortened by 1 base and J by 4 bases, with 13 bases between the two germline ends. From germline, CDR1 is MGHRA and CDR2 YSYEKL. CDR3 length: 15 amino acids. In DNA, the CDR3 is TGCGCCAGCAGCCAAGCCCCAGGGGAAGGCACTGAAGCTTTCTTT. Amino acids: CASSQAPGEGTEAFF.

This chain links TRBV11-2 with TRBJ1-1, with TRBD1 as a possible D gene (5 bases). Germline V lookup: CDR1 SGHAT, CDR2 FQNNGV. The V end was cut by 5 bases, the J end by 4 bases, with 14 bases between. This CDR3 contains 14 residues. The CDR3 nucleotides are TGTGCCAGCAGCGAGTTTCGTGGGGCCACTGAAGCTTTCTTT. Its protein product is CASSEFRGATEAFF. The entire variable domain, with the rest obtained from reference TRBV11-2 and TRBJ1-1, is as follows: EAGVAQSPRYKIIEKRQSVAFWCNPISGHATLYWYQQILGQGPKLLIQFQNNGVVDDSQLPKDRFSAERLKGVDSTLKIQPAKLEDSAVYLCASSEFRGATEAFFGQGTRLTVV.

This rearrangement joins TRBV2 to TRBJ2-1; 8 nucleotides align to TRBD1. The CDR3 length is 15 residues. CDR1 is SNHLY and CDR2 is FYNNEI in the germline V gene. The trim removed 4 bases at V and 4 bases at J, leaving 6 bases unmatched. The CDR3 reads CASSAQGQGYNEQFF. Written as DNA, the CDR3 is TGTGCCAGCAGTGCCCAAGGACAGGGTTACAATGAGCAGTTCTTC.

V is TRBV6-5 and J is TRBJ1-2; the D is unclear. The CDR3 totals 14 residues. Germline loops: CDR1 MNHEY, CDR2 SVGAGI. V lost 2 bases to trimming and J lost 3 bases, with 10 bases between them. In DNA form, the CDR3 reads TGTGCCAGCAGTTACGTGCCGGGTTACTATGGCTACACCTTC. This translates into CASSYVPGYYGYTF.

The sample holds one count of this clone. At one end, the junction sequence differs from germline, possibly due to a read error. The chain couples TRBV7-2 to TRBJ1-1; TRBD1 matches at 7 bases. The V gene's germline CDR1 is SGHTA and CDR2 FQGNSA. The CDR3 is 12 residues long. CDR3 in amino acids: CASGRDRLNRVF. The CDR3 region has the DNA TGTGCCAGCGGCCGGGACAGACTCAATCGGGTCTTT.

The V gene is TRBV5-4, the J gene TRBJ2-7, with TRBD2 identical over 9 bases. Trimming took 4 bases from V and 1 from J; bases not matched to a gene: 6. The CDR3 has 15 residues. The V gene's germline CDR1 is SGHNT and CDR2 YYREEE (reference sequence). The CDR3 nucleotides are TGTGCCAGCAGCCTCCCCAGCGGGGGGTCCTACGAGCAGTACTTC. Translation gives CASSLPSGGSYEQYF.

The chain combines TRBV6-6 with TRBJ2-7, with D tentatively TRBD2 (6 bases). V was cut by 4 bases and J by 2 bases, with 15 bases left in between. This CDR3 is 15 amino acids long. The V gene's germline CDR1 is MNHNY and CDR2 SVGAGI (reference sequence). The CDR3 spells CASSSGVYAAYEQYF. The CDR3 coding sequence is TGTGCCAGCAGTTCGGGGGTCTATGCGGCCTACGAGCAGTACTTC.

This chain links TRBV7-2 with TRBJ1-1; D is ambiguous. Trimming removed 3 bases from V and 4 bases from J, with 9 bases in between. The germline V gene has CDR1 SGHTA and CDR2 FQGNSA. The CDR3 is 13 residues long. In DNA form, the CDR3 reads TGTGCCAGCAGCTTTGGAGCCCGCACTGAAGCTTTCTTT. Protein product: CASSFGARTEAFF.

CDR3 DNA: TGCGCCAGCAGCCAAACAGGGCCGGGTGGCTACACCTTC. Translated, it gives CASSQTGPGGYTF. The chain is built from TRBV5-1 and TRBJ1-2; a possible D gene is TRBD1 (6 bases). The CDR3 is 13 amino acids. The V gene's germline CDR1 is SGHRS and CDR2 YFSETQ. V was trimmed by 4 bases and J by 7 bases, leaving 14 bases between them.

The rearrangement joins TRBV7-9 to TRBJ2-5; D gene uncertain. Germline CDR1 and CDR2: SEHNR and FQNEAQ (reference sequence). Trimming removed 1 base at V and 3 bases at J, with 9 bases between. This CDR3 is built from 14 residues. CDR3 bases: TGTGCCAGCAGCTTAGTTCCAGATAAAGAGACCCAGTACTTC. It is translated as CASSLVPDKETQYF. Variable domain in full (rest from reference TRBV7-9 and TRBJ2-5): DTGVSQNPRHKITKRGQNVTFRCDPISEHNRLYWYRQTLGQGPEFLTYFQNEAQLEKSRLLSDRFSAERPKGSFSTLEIQRTEQGDSAMYLCASSLVPDKETQYFGPGTRLLVL.

The chain has TRBV5-4 and TRBJ2-7; no firm D call. V was cut by 1 base and J by 3 bases, with 11 bases left in between. The CDR3 consists of 14 residues. Germline loops: CDR1 SGHNT, CDR2 YYREEE (reference sequence). CDR3 protein: CASSLWARDYEQYF. The CDR3, as DNA: TGTGCCAGCAGCTTGTGGGCCAGAGACTACGAGCAGTACTTC.

J is TRBJ1-2 and V is TRBV5-1; D gene unclear. Germline assignment: CDR1 SGHRS and CDR2 YFSETQ. Trimming took 0 bases from V and 2 from J, leaving 14 bases between them. The CDR3 length is 16 residues. The CDR3 is CASSLALSGFNYGYTF. CDR3 nucleotides: TGCGCCAGCAGCTTGGCTCTCTCGGGGTTCAACTATGGCTACACCTTC.

The chain recombines TRBV19 with TRBJ1-5; D is uncertain. Trimming cost V 3 bases and J 3 bases, with 15 bases left between them. The CDR3 runs to 16 residues. Germline V gene lookup returns CDR1 LNHDA and CDR2 SQIVND (reference sequence). The CDR3 sequence is CASSIVRARINQPQHF. CDR3 coding DNA: TGTGCCAGTAGTATCGTGAGGGCCAGGATCAATCAGCCCCAGCATTTT.

CDR3 amino acids: CASSVARGNYGYTF. DNA of the CDR3: TGTGCCAGCAGCGTGGCCAGGGGAAACTATGGCTACACCTTC. The gene calls are TRBV9 and TRBJ1-2; possibly TRBD1 for D (6 bases). The CDR3 is 14 residues long. Looked up from germline, CDR1 is SGDLS and CDR2 is YYNGEE. Trimming stripped 2 bases from V and 2 bases from J, with 10 bases between.

The chain links TRBV28 to TRBJ1-1; 7 nucleotides line up with TRBD1. Germline values: CDR1 MDHEN, CDR2 SYDVKM. The CDR3 is 12 residues long. J was trimmed by 12 bases and V by 6 bases; bases with no gene match: 10. The CDR3: CASSRGGRGSFF. CDR3 sequence (DNA): TGTGCCAGCAGCCGGGGGGGCAGGGGGTCTTTCTTT.

This clone has a handful of counts. The rearrangement links TRBV10-3 to TRBJ2-1, with a tentative D call TRBD1 (5 bases). The CDR3 loop spans 16 amino acids. Germline lookup yields CDR1 ENHRY and CDR2 SYGVKD. Deletions cut 1 base from V and 4 bases from J, with 14 bases between. Here the CDR3 reads CAISEFDSPAYNEQFF. The CDR3 DNA follows: TGTGCCATCAGTGAGTTCGACAGTCCGGCGTACAATGAGCAGTTCTTC.

To note about this clone: One junction end disagrees with the germline gene, perhaps due to a read error. The chain couples TRBV2 to TRBJ1-2; D remains ambiguous. Germline V gene lookup returns CDR1 SNHLY and CDR2 FYNNEI. CDR3 length: 13 residues. CDR3 loop: CAIPGSVPKPHAF. CDR3 in DNA: TGTGCCATACCTGGGAGTGTTCCTAAGCCCCACGCCTTC.

The chain employs TRBV29-1 and TRBJ2-5; D ambiguous. CDR1 SQVTM and CDR2 ANQGSEA come from the germline V gene. The CDR3 contains 13 residues. V shed 4 bases and J shed 3 bases, with 12 bases lying between them. The DNA of the CDR3 is TGCAGCGTTGTGGTGCAGTCGAAAGAGACCCAGTACTTC. Translated: CSVVVQSKETQYF.

This sequence joins TRBV19 and TRBJ2-5; possibly TRBD1 for D (5 bases). The CDR3 spans 13 residues. V was clipped by 6 bases and J by 3 bases, with 11 bases between them. Germline CDR1 and CDR2: LNHDA and SQIVND (reference sequence). The CDR3 nucleotides read TGTGCCAGTAGCTTGGACACTGAAGAGACCCAGTACTTC. This sequence encodes CASSLDTEETQYF.

The V gene is TRBV6-5, the J gene TRBJ1-2; 7 bases fit TRBD1. Trimming removed 6 bases from V and 2 bases from J; junction bases left unmatched: 6. The CDR3 is 14 amino acids. Germline CDR1 is MNHEY and CDR2 is SVGAGI. The chain's CDR3 is CASSQRGQNYGYTF. CDR3 nucleotide sequence: TGTGCCAGCAGCCAAAGGGGACAGAACTATGGCTACACCTTC.